This T cell receptor beta chain was obtained from a study of blood T cell repertoires in COVID-19. In the study's own analysis: For nucleated cells, counts were estimated from reference gene primer amplification. Method: immunoSEQ multiplex PCR; TCRdb's copy keeps in-frame clones and lacks some. V and J calls and clone size follow that table, whereas D and trimming were derived from the DNA. Of 65,000 to 90,000 clones listed, around 88% are singletons. V gave up 5 bases and J gave up 4 bases, with 11 bases separating them. CDR3 length: 13 residues. The germline gives CDR1 MNHEY, CDR2 SMNVEV (reference sequence).

This TCR was sampled from a man aged 50 or older with active COVID-19. The chain employs TRBV27 and TRBJ1-2; D gene ambiguous. Sequenced sample: peripheral blood. Written as DNA, the CDR3 is TGTGCCAGCAGTACCCGGGGTTCCTATGGCTACACCTTC. Protein sequence: CASSTRGSYGYTF.